Included here is one T cell receptor (beta chain) sequence, with context. Its antigen is undetermined. These data are taken from a study of cytomegalovirus exposure and HLA in healthy donors. Unrecorded immune exposure was likely among donors, who were nominally healthy when sampled. Regarding the study as a whole: Among donors in an Asian-associated ancestry cluster, a later analysis reportedly found fewer N-insertions than the approximately 670-donor mean. Indistinguishable V segments, including TRBV6-2 and TRBV6-3, were excluded. Per a later analysis, roughly 17,000 TCR beta sequences showed association with HLA alleles at 0.05 false discovery rate.

Both 60 Vbeta primers and 13 Jbeta primers went into the PCR. The assay was immunoSEQ multiplex PCR, and TCRdb's table has in-frame clones only and misses some. The sample yields tens of thousands of clones, under 70% seen once. This CDR3 is 14 amino acids long. Germline CDR1 reads MNHNS; CDR2 reads SASEGT. V trimming: 4 bases; J trimming: 5 bases; junction bases outside the gene matches: 4. Sequencing input: PBMCs. This sequence was found in a man younger than 45 in good health and CMV-seropositive. The chain couples TRBV6-1 to TRBJ1-1, with TRBD1 identical over 10 bases. The CDR3 region has the DNA TGTGCCAGCAGTGGCCGGACAGGGGGAACTGAAGCTTTCTTT. Protein: CASSGRTGGTEAFF.